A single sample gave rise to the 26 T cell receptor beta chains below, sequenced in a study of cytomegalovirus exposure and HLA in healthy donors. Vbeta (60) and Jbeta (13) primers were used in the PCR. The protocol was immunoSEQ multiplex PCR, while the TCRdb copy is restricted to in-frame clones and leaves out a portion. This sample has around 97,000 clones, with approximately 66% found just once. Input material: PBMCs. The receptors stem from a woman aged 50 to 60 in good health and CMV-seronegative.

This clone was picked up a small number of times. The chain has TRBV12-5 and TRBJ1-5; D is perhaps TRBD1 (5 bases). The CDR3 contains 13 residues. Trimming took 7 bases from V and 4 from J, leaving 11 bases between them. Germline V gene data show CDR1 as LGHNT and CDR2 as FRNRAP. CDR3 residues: CASVGTDNQPQHF. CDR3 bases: TGTGCTAGTGTTGGGACTGATAATCAGCCCCAGCATTTT.

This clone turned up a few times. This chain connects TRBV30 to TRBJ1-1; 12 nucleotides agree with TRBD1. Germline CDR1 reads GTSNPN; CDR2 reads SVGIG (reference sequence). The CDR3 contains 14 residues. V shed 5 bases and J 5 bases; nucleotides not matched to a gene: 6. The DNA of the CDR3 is TGTGCCTGGGGGGGACAGGGGGCGCCAACTGAAGCTTTCTTT. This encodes CAWGGQGAPTEAFF. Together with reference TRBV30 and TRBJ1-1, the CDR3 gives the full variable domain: SQTIHQWPATLVQPVGSPLSLECTVEGTSNPNLYWYRQAAGRGLQLLFYSVGIGQISSEVPQNLSASRPQDRQFILSSKKLLLSDSGFYLCAWGGQGAPTEAFFGQGTRLTVV.

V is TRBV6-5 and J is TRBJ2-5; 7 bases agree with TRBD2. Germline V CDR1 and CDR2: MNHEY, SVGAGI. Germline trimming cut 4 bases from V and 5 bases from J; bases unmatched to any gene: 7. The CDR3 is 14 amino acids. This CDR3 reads CASSSRLGGETQYF. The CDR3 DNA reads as TGTGCCAGCAGTTCCAGGTTGGGGGGGGAGACCCAGTACTTC.

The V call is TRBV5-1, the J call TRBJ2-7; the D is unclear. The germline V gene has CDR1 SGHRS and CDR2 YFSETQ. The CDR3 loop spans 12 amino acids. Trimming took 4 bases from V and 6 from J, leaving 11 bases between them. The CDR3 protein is CASSQVFGEQYF. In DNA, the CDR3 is TGCGCCAGCAGCCAGGTATTTGGCGAGCAGTACTTC.

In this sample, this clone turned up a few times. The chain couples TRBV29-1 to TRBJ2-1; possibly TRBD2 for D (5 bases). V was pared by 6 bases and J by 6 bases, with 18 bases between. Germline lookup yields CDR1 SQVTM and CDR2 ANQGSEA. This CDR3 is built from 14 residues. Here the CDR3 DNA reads TGCAGCGTAGCAGACCCTTTTGGAGGCAATGAGCAGTTCTTC. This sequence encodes CSVADPFGGNEQFF.

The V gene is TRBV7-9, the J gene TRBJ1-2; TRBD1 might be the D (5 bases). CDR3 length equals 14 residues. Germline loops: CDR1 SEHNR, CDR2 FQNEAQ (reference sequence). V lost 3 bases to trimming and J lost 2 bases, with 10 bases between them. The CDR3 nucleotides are TGTGCCAGCAGCTTCGGGGGGGTGAACTATGGCTACACCTTC. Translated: CASSFGGVNYGYTF.

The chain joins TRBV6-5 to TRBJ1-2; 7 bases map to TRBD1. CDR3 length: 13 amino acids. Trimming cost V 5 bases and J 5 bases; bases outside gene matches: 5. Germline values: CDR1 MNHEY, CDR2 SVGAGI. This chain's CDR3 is CASSPGQLYGYTF. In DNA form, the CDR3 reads TGTGCCAGCAGTCCGGGACAGTTGTATGGCTACACCTTC.

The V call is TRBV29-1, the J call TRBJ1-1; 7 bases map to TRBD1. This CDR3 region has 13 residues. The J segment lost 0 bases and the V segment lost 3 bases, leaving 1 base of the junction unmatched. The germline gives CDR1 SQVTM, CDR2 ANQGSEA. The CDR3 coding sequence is TGCAGCGTTGAGGGACAGATGAACACTGAAGCTTTCTTT. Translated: CSVEGQMNTEAFF.

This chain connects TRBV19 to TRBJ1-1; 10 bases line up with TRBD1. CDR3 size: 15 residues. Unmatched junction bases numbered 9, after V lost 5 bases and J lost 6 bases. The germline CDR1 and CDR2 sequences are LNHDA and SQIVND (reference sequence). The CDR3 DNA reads TGTGCCAGTAGTCCTCAGACAGGGGGCTTTGCTGAAGCTTTCTTT. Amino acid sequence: CASSPQTGGFAEAFF.

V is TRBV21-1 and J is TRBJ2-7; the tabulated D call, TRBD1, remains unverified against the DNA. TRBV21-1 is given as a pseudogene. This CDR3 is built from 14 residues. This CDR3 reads CASSKDRARYEQYF. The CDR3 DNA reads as TGTGCCAGCAGCAAGGACAGGGCCAGGTACGAGCAGTACTTC.

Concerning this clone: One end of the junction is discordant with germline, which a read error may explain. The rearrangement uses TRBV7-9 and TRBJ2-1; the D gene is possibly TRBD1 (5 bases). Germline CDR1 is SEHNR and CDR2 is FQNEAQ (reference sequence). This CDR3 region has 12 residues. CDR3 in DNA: TGTGCCAGCAGCTCCGACAGCCGCGAGAGGATCTTC. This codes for CASSSDSRERIF.

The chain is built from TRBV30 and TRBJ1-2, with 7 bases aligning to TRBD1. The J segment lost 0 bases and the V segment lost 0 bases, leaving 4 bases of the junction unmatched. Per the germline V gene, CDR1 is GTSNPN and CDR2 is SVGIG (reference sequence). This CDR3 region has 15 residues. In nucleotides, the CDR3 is TGTGCCTGGAGTGTAGGGGGCCACTCTAACTATGGCTACACCTTC. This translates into CAWSVGGHSNYGYTF.

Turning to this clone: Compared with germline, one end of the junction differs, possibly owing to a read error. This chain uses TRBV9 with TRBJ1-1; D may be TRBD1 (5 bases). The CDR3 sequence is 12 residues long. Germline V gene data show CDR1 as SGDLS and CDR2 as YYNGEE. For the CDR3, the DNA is TGTGCCTGCAGCACAGGGAACACTGAAGCTTTCTTT. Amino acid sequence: CACSTGNTEAFF.

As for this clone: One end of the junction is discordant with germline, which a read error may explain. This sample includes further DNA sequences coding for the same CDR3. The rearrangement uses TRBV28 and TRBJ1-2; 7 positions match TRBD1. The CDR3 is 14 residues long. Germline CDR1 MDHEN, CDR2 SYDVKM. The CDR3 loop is CASSFQGVINGYTF. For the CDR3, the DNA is TGTGCCAGTAGTTTTCAGGGGGTAATCAATGGCTACACCTTC.

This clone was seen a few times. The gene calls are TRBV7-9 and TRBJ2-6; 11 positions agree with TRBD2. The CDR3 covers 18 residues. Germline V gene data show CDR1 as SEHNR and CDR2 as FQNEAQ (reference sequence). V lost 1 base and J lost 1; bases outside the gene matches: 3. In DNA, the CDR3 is TGTGCCAGCAGCTTAGTACTAGCGGGGGTTTCTGGGGCCAACGTCCTGACTTTC. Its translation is CASSLVLAGVSGANVLTF. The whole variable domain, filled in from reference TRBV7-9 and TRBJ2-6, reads DTGVSQNPRHKITKRGQNVTFRCDPISEHNRLYWYRQTLGQGPEFLTYFQNEAQLEKSRLLSDRFSAERPKGSFSTLEIQRTEQGDSAMYLCASSLVLAGVSGANVLTFGAGSRLTVL.

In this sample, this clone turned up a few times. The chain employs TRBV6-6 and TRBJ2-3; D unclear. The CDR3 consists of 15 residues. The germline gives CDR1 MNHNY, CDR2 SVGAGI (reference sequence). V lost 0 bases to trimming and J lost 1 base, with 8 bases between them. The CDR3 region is CASSYSASRTDTQYF. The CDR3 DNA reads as TGTGCCAGCAGTTACTCGGCTAGTCGCACAGATACGCAGTATTTT.

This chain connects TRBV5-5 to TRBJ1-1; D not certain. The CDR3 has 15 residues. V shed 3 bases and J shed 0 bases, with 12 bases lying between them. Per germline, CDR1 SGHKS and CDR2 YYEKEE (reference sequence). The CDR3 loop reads CASSWRGELNTEAFF. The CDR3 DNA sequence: TGTGCCAGCAGCTGGAGAGGAGAATTGAACACTGAAGCTTTCTTT.

CDR3: CASSKEGKNTEAFF. The CDR3 region has the DNA TGTGCCAGCAGCAAAGAGGGGAAGAACACTGAAGCTTTCTTT. V gene TRBV21-1 combines with J gene TRBJ1-1; the D call TRBD1 from the table was never checked on the DNA. TRBV21-1 is given as a pseudogene. CDR3 length: 14 residues.

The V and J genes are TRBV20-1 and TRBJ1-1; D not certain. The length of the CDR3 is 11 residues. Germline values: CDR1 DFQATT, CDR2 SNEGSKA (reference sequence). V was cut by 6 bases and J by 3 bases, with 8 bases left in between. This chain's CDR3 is CSADWDTEAFF. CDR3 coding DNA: TGCAGTGCCGACTGGGACACTGAAGCTTTCTTT.

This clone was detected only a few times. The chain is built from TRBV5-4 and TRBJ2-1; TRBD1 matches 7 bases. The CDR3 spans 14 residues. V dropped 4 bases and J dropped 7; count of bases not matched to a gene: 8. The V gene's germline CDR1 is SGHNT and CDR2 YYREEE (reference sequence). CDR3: CASSPGDRVNEQFF. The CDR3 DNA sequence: TGTGCCAGCAGCCCAGGAGACAGGGTTAATGAGCAGTTCTTC. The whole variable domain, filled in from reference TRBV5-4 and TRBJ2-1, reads ETGVTQSPTHLIKTRGQQVTLRCSSQSGHNTVSWYQQALGQGPQFIFQYYREEENGRGNFPPRFSGLQFPNYSSELNVNALELDDSALYLCASSPGDRVNEQFFGPGTRLTVL.

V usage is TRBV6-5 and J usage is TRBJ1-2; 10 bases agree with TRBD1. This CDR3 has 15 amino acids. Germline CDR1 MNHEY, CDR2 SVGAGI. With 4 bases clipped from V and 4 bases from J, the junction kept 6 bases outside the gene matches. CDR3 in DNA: TGTGCCAGCAGTTCTGGACAGGGGGTTATCTATGGCTACACCTTC. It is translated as CASSSGQGVIYGYTF.

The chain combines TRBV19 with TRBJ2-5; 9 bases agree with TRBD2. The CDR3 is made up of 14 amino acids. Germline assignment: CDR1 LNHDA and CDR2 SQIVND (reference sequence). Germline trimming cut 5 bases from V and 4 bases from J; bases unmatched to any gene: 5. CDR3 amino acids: CASSGGGASETQYF. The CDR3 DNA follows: TGTGCCAGTAGTGGCGGGGGGGCTTCAGAGACCCAGTACTTC.

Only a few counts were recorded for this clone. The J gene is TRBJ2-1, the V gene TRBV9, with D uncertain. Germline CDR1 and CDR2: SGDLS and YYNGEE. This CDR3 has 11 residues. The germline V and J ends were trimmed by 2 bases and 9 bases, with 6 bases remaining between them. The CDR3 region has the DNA TGTGCCAGCAGCGTTACAAGTGAGCAGTTCTTC. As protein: CASSVTSEQFF.

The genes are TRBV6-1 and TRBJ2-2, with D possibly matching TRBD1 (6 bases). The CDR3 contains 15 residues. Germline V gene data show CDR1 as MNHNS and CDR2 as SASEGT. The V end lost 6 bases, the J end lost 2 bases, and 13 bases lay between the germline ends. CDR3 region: CASSAHRANTGELFF. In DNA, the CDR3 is TGTGCCAGCAGCGCACACAGGGCTAACACCGGGGAGCTGTTTTTT.

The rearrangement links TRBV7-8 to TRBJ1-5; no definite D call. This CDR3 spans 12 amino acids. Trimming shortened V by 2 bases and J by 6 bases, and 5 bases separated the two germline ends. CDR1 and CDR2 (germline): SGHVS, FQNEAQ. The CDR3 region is CASSLSPQPQHF. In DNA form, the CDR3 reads TGTGCCAGCAGCTTAAGCCCTCAGCCCCAGCATTTT.

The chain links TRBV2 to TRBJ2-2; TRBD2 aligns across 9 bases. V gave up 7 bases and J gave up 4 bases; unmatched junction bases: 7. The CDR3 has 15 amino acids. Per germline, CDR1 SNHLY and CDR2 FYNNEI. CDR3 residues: CASTRGGGGTGELFF. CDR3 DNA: TGTGCCAGCACCAGAGGCGGGGGGGGCACCGGGGAGCTGTTTTTT.